One sample yielded the 25 T cell receptor beta chains listed below, sequenced in a study of T-cell reconstitution after alpha-beta-depleted transplantation in children. Construction of the TCRbeta library involved unique molecular identifiers. TCRdb itself ran the PCR reads through MiXCR, one entry per CDR3 protein. This table holds some 830,000 distinct CDR3 sequences, less than 20% found once. This material consisted of PBMCs, mostly from graft donor cells, taken 360 days after TCRalphabeta/CD19-depleted stem cell transplant. These receptors were taken from a male patient between 5 and 17 years old who had a stem cell transplant for acute lymphoblastic leukemia, so the T cells may come from the graft donor.

The chain joins TRBV7-9 to TRBJ2-7; TRBD2 might be the D (6 bases). The V and J ends lost 5 bases and 2 bases respectively, with 16 bases between them. The germline CDR1 and CDR2 sequences are SEHNR and FQNEAQ (reference sequence). The CDR3 length is 15 residues. The CDR3 DNA follows: TGTGCCAGCAGCCGGGTCGGAGGGAGCGCCTACGAGCAGTACTTC. Translating it yields CASSRVGGSAYEQYF.

This clonotype was seen a few times. This chain uses TRBV15 with TRBJ2-7; unclear D gene. Trimming took 1 base from V and 1 from J, leaving 11 bases between them. The CDR3 extends over 15 amino acids. CDR1 LNHNV and CDR2 YYDKDF come from the germline V gene (reference sequence). CDR3 loop: CATSRVSFRSYEQYF. In DNA form, the CDR3 reads TGTGCCACCAGCAGAGTTTCTTTCCGTTCCTACGAGCAGTACTTC.

This clonotype was detected a few times. The chain combines TRBV18 with TRBJ2-3; possibly TRBD2 for D (5 bases). The V gene's germline CDR1 is KGHSH and CDR2 LQKENI. There are 15 residues in the CDR3. Trimming pared 3 bases from V and 2 bases from J, leaving 12 bases between. CDR3 loop: CASSPISGDTDTQYF. DNA for the CDR3: TGTGCCAGCTCACCGATAAGCGGTGACACAGATACGCAGTATTTT.

This clonotype was counted only a few times. The chain links TRBV13 to TRBJ2-6; tentatively, D is TRBD1 (6 bases). V was clipped by 5 bases and J by 3 bases, with 14 bases between them. The germline CDR1 and CDR2 sequences are PRHDT and FYEKMQ (reference sequence). The CDR3 contains 16 residues. CDR3 nucleotide sequence: TGTGCCAGCAGCGCAAGAGGGGGAGTTGGGGCCAACGTCCTGACTTTC. Encoded protein: CASSARGGVGANVLTF.

The J gene is TRBJ2-3, the V gene TRBV6-2 or TRBV6-3; maybe TRBD2 (5 bases). CDR3 length: 16 amino acids. Trimming took 2 bases from V and 4 from J, leaving 16 bases between them. Germline values: CDR1 MNHEY, CDR2 SVGEGT. CDR3 bases: TGTGCCAGCAGTTACGGGAGTGGGAGCGCGCCAGATACGCAGTATTTT. This gives the protein CASSYGSGSAPDTQYF.

V and J are TRBV18 and TRBJ2-1, with TRBD2 matching over 11 bases. The CDR3 is 16 residues long. V gave up 6 bases and J gave up 3 bases; unmatched junction bases: 7. Germline assignment: CDR1 KGHSH and CDR2 LQKENI. CDR3 in amino acids: CASSRIGTSGYNEQFF. The CDR3 DNA follows: TGTGCCAGCTCCCGTATCGGGACTAGCGGCTACAATGAGCAGTTCTTC.

This clonotype was seen a few times. The CDR3 loop reads CASSKPHLNTEAFF. Written as DNA, the CDR3 is TGTGCCAGCAGCAAACCCCACTTGAACACTGAAGCTTTCTTT. This rearrangement joins TRBV27 to TRBJ1-1; no reliable D call. Germline values: CDR1 MNHEY, CDR2 SMNVEV (reference sequence). The CDR3 runs 14 residues. Trimming removed 6 bases at V and 0 bases at J, with 11 bases between.

The chain is built from TRBV25-1 and TRBJ2-5; 8 positions match TRBD2. After removal of 6 bases from V and 4 bases from J, the junction contained 10 bases not matched to a gene. Germline V lookup: CDR1 MGHDK, CDR2 SYGVNS. This CDR3 has 15 amino acids. CDR3 loop: CASREGTRPSETQYF. CDR3 bases: TGTGCCAGCAGAGAGGGGACTAGACCTTCAGAGACCCAGTACTTC.

This clonotype has a count of ten or more. V is TRBV4-1 and J is TRBJ2-7; D is possibly TRBD2 (6 bases). V was clipped by 6 bases and J by 2 bases, with 14 bases between them. Germline lookup yields CDR1 MGHRA and CDR2 YSYEKL. The CDR3 length is 14 residues. CDR3 loop: CASSLRDGAYEQYF. The CDR3 DNA follows: TGCGCCAGCAGTCTGCGGGACGGCGCCTACGAGCAGTACTTC.

The table lists this clonotype with many counts. The chain is built from TRBV7-6 and TRBJ2-1; 7 nucleotides match TRBD2. Germline V CDR1 and CDR2: SGHVS, FNYEAQ. V lost 9 bases, J lost 1 base, and 9 bases stayed unmatched. The CDR3 contains 15 residues. This chain's CDR3 is CASLQLADSYNEQFF. The CDR3 region has the DNA TGTGCCAGTCTCCAGCTAGCGGATTCCTACAATGAGCAGTTCTTC.

There are a few counts of this clonotype. The chain uses TRBV7-9 and TRBJ2-7, with TRBD1 identical over 8 bases. Per germline, CDR1 SEHNR and CDR2 FQNEAQ (reference sequence). V lost 1 base to trimming and J lost 8 bases; unmatched junction nucleotides: 7. This CDR3 spans 14 amino acids. The CDR3 DNA reads as TGTGCCAGCAGCTTAGATCAGGGGGCGTACAAGCAGTACTTC. This encodes CASSLDQGAYKQYF.

Only a few counts were recorded for this clonotype. The J gene is TRBJ2-5, the V gene TRBV19; D is unresolved. Germline CDR1 LNHDA, CDR2 SQIVND (reference sequence). The CDR3 spans 13 residues. The V end lost 3 bases, the J end lost 7 bases, and 12 bases lay between the germline ends. The CDR3 is CASSMSGLGTQYF. CDR3 coding DNA: TGTGCCAGTAGTATGAGTGGGCTCGGGACCCAGTACTTC. Combining the CDR3 with reference TRBV19 and TRBJ2-5 gives the whole variable domain DGGITQSPKYLFRKEGQNVTLSCEQNLNHDAMYWYRQDPGQGLRLIYYSQIVNDFQKGDIAEGYSVSREKKESFPLTVTSAQKNPTAFYLCASSMSGLGTQYFGPGTRLLVL.

In this sample, this clonotype turned up a few times. V usage is TRBV7-9 and J usage is TRBJ1-1; D gene uncertain. With 2 bases removed from V and 7 bases from J, the gap between germline ends came to 5 bases. CDR3 size: 11 residues. The V gene's germline CDR1 is SEHNR and CDR2 FQNEAQ (reference sequence). The CDR3 is CASSLMNEAFF. In DNA, the CDR3 is TGTGCCAGCAGCTTAATGAATGAAGCTTTCTTT.

This clonotype occurred a few times. The chain carries TRBV6-5 and TRBJ2-1; perhaps D is TRBD1 or TRBD2 (7 bases each). The CDR3 has 17 amino acids. V lost 3 bases and J 3 bases, leaving 18 bases between the germline ends. Germline CDR1 is MNHEY and CDR2 is SVGAGI. The CDR3 spells CASSYNLQGTIYNEQFF. The CDR3, as DNA: TGTGCCAGCAGTTATAACCTACAGGGGACTATCTACAATGAGCAGTTCTTC.

This clonotype was counted a few times. The chain links TRBV7-9 to TRBJ1-1; 12 nucleotides agree with TRBD1. V trimming: 4 bases; J trimming: 7 bases; junction bases outside the gene matches: 13. Germline lookup yields CDR1 SEHNR and CDR2 FQNEAQ (reference sequence). The CDR3 is 17 amino acids. The CDR3 DNA follows: TGTGCCAGCAGCTCAACACGGGACAGGGGGCGCGGCAGTGAAGCTTTCTTT. Amino acids: CASSSTRDRGRGSEAFF.

This clonotype has only a few counts. The chain joins TRBV5-1 to TRBJ2-3; 8 nucleotides agree with TRBD2. Germline assignment: CDR1 SGHRS and CDR2 YFSETQ. This CDR3 has 17 amino acids. Trimming removed 0 bases from V and 0 bases from J; junction bases left unmatched: 6. In DNA form, the CDR3 reads TGCGCCAGCAGCTTGGGGGCCGGGACTAGGAGCACAGATACGCAGTATTTT. Amino acid sequence: CASSLGAGTRSTDTQYF.

The chain employs TRBV4-1 and TRBJ1-4; TRBD1 matches 8 bases. The ends lost 1 base at V and 10 bases at J; junction bases unmatched: 5. Germline V gene sequence: CDR1 MGHRA, CDR2 YSYEKL. The CDR3 has 14 residues. DNA for the CDR3: TGCGCCAGCAGCCAAGCCCCAGGGGGCGGAAAACTGTTTTTT. Translation: CASSQAPGGGKLFF.

V and J are TRBV19 and TRBJ2-7, with 11 positions matching TRBD2. The CDR3 contains 14 residues. Unmatched junction bases numbered 5, after V lost 4 bases and J lost 6 bases. Per germline, CDR1 LNHDA and CDR2 SQIVND (reference sequence). CDR3 loop: CASSRGLAVFEQYF. DNA for the CDR3: TGTGCCAGTAGTAGGGGACTAGCGGTCTTCGAGCAGTACTTC.

V usage is TRBV19 and J usage is TRBJ1-2; D possibly corresponds to TRBD1 (5 bases). CDR1 is LNHDA, CDR2 SQIVND, per germline (reference sequence). With 8 bases removed from V and 2 bases from J, the gap between germline ends came to 15 bases. The CDR3 spans 14 residues. Here the CDR3 DNA reads TGTGCCAGTTCAGAGGGGACCGTAAACTATGGCTACACCTTC. The encoded protein is CASSEGTVNYGYTF.

The gene calls are TRBV6-5 and TRBJ2-5; 7 positions agree with TRBD2. Germline CDR1 MNHEY, CDR2 SVGAGI. V trimming: 2 bases; J trimming: 5 bases; junction bases outside the gene matches: 5. The CDR3 contains 14 residues. CDR3 protein: CASSYDGAGETQYF. Here the CDR3 DNA reads TGTGCCAGCAGTTACGATGGAGCGGGGGAGACCCAGTACTTC.

This clonotype was counted a few times. The chain couples TRBV5-1 to TRBJ2-3; TRBD1 is a possible D gene (6 bases). This CDR3 region has 14 residues. CDR1 is SGHRS and CDR2 is YFSETQ in the germline V gene. V lost 3 bases to trimming and J lost 0 bases, with 8 bases between them. Written as DNA, the CDR3 is TGCGCCAGCAGCTCGCAGGGGAGCACAGATACGCAGTATTTT. Its translation is CASSSQGSTDTQYF.

This clonotype was counted many times. The chain is built from TRBV24-1 and TRBJ2-1, with TRBD2 matching 10 bases. CDR1 is KGHDR, CDR2 SFDVKD, per germline. The ends lost 3 bases at V and 6 bases at J; junction bases unmatched: 4. This CDR3 region has 15 residues. The CDR3 spells CATSDRTSGINEQFF. The CDR3 DNA sequence: TGTGCCACCAGTGATAGAACTAGCGGGATCAATGAGCAGTTCTTC.

This clonotype came up many times. This chain uses TRBV5-1 with TRBJ2-1; D gene ambiguous. The CDR3 loop spans 13 amino acids. Trimming left V 6 bases short and J 6 bases short, with 13 bases between. Per the germline V gene, CDR1 is SGHRS and CDR2 is YFSETQ. CDR3 in DNA: TGCGCCAGCACCTCCTACCAGTTCAATGAGCAGTTCTTC. Amino acid sequence: CASTSYQFNEQFF. Full variable domain (remainder filled in from reference TRBV5-1 and TRBJ2-1): KAGVTQTPRYLIKTRGQQVTLSCSPISGHRSVSWYQQTPGQGLQFLFEYFSETQRNKGNFPGRFSGRQFSNSRSEMNVSTLELGDSALYLCASTSYQFNEQFFGPGTRLTVL.

The chain couples TRBV11-1 to TRBJ2-7; 10 positions match TRBD2. CDR1 and CDR2 from the germline V gene are SGHAT and FQDESV (reference sequence). CDR3 length: 17 amino acids. The V gene end was trimmed by 5 bases and the J gene end by 2 bases; junction bases not matched to a gene: 12. CDR3 region: CASSPIPLAGVPYEQYF. DNA of the CDR3: TGTGCCAGCAGCCCTATACCCCTAGCGGGAGTACCCTACGAGCAGTACTTC.

This clonotype appeared a few times. The CDR3 here is CATSLRTSGSSEQYF. The CDR3 DNA reads TGTGCCACCAGCTTGCGGACTAGCGGGAGTAGCGAGCAGTACTTC. The chain combines TRBV15 with TRBJ2-7; 13 bases fit TRBD2. The J segment lost 6 bases and the V segment lost 5 bases, leaving 7 bases of the junction unmatched. CDR3 length equals 15 residues. Germline lookup yields CDR1 LNHNV and CDR2 YYDKDF (reference sequence).